This T cell receptor (beta chain) emerged from a study of blood T cell repertoires in COVID-19 (TCRdb year 2020). General notes on the study: Samples from collaborators originated in the United States, Italy and Spain and spanned both the acute and convalescent phases of COVID-19. Samples came from the ongoing ImmuneRACE study (first 160 participants) plus 1,254 subjects from 6 global collaborators. Deeply sampled blood TCRbeta repertoires from subjects exposed to, actively infected with, or recovered from COVID-19 were included in the dataset. The material from the prospective study consisted of cDNA or gDNA derived from T cells, B-cell-depleted T cells, or PBMCs. Where HLA class I and class II types were available, the types were taken from metadata supplied by the sample provider, not from assay-based typing. The repertoires were released in a freely available public database intended as a resource for research on the immune response to SARS-CoV-2. Nearly every sample came with metadata listing a de-identified subject ID, COVID-19 status, age in years and sex.

Whole blood was collected in K2EDTA tubes by collaborating institutions according to the institutions' own protocols. For TCRbeta analysis, collaborators shipped samples as frozen whole blood, isolated PBMCs, or DNA extracted from either of those sample types. Via the germline V gene, CDR1 is SNHLY and CDR2 FYNNEI. Unmatched junction bases come to 2, with V trimmed by 7 bases and J by 0 bases. The CDR3 spans 14 residues, from the cysteine through the phenylalanine. Left in the record is the CDR3 DNA by itself, 42 bases read in frame from the first base. About this clone: This clone's antigen is unknown. There are no base qualities to consult, and no much larger clone falls within one base.

What the study reported, not specific to this receptor: The amount of clinical and demographic metadata varied by source and participant and was provided uncurated.

TCRbeta CDR3 regions were amplified from genomic DNA using the immunoSEQ Assay, a bias-controlled multiplex PCR. Under the source paper's analysis protocol: Nucleated cell counts per sample were estimated from amplification of reference gene primers within the assay. To quantify the absolute abundance of each unique TCRbeta CDR3 rearrangement, sequence reads were collapsed and filtered. For each sample, productive Simpson clonality was calculated by taking the square root of Simpson's diversity index across productive rearrangements. Not all clones reach the TCRdb copy of this immuneACCESS table, which keeps in-frame sequences only. Checked studies attribute under half of the gap to unresolved V genes and leave the rest unexplained. The DNA gave D and trimming, while V, J and clone size come from that table. The sample has some 95,000 clones on record, 76% of them singletons. About 6.5% of the sample is in the top ten clones.

The receptor comes from a man between 65 and 85 years old with acute or convalescent COVID-19. Sequencing was carried out using peripheral blood. This chain joins TRBV2 to TRBJ2-1; 8 of the junction bases match TRBD2. This receptor carries the CDR3 CASNAGGSYNEQFF. The sequence in DNA is TGTGCCAGCAATGCGGGAGGCTCCTACAATGAGCAGTTCTTC.